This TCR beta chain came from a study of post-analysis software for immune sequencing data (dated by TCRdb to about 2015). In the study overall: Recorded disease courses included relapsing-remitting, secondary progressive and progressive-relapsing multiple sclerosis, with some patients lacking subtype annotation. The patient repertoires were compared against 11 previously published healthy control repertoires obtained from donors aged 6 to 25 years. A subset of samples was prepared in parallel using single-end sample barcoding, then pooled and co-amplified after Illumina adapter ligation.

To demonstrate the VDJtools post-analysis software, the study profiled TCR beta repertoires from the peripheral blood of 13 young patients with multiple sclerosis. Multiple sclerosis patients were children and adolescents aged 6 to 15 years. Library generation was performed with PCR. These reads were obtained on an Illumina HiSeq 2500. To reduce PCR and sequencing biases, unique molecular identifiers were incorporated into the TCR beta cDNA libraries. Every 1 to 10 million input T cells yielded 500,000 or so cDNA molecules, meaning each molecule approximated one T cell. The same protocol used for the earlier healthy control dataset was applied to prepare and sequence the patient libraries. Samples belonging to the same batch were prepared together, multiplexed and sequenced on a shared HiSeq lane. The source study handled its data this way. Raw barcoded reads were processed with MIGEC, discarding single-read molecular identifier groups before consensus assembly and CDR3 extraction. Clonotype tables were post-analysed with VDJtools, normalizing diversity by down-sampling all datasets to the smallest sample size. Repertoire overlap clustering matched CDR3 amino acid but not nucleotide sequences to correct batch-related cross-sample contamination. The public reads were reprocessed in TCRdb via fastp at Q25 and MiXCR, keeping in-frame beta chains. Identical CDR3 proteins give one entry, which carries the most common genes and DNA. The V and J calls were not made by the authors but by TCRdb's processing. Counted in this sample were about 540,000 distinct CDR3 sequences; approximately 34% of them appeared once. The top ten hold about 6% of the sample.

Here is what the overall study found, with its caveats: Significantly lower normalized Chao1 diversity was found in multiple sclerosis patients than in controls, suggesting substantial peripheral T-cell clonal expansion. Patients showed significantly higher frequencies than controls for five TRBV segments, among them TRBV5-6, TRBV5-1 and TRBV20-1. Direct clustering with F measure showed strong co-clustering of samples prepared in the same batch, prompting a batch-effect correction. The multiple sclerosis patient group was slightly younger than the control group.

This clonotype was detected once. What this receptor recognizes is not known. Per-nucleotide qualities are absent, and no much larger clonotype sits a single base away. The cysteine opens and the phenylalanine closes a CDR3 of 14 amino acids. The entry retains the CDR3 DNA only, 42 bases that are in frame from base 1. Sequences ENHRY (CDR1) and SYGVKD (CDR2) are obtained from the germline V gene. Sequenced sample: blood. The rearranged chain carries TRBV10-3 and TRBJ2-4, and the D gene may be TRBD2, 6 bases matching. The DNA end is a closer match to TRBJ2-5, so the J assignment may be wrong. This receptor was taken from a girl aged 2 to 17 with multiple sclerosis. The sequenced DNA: TGTGCCATCAGTGATTGGGGGGACCAAGAGACCCAGTACTTC. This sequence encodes CAISDWGDQETQYF.